The entry below gives a single T cell receptor beta chain sequence along with its context. The sample is drawn from a study of blood T cell repertoires in COVID-19. Across the study: The United States, Italy and Spain supplied acute and convalescent COVID-19 samples. From T cells, B-cell-depleted T cells, or PBMCs came the material, which was cDNA or gDNA.

The CDR3 loop spans 13 amino acids. Deletions cut 5 bases from V and 3 bases from J, with 13 bases between. Germline V gives CDR1 SQVTM, CDR2 ANQGSEA. In the original workflow: For nucleated cells, counts were estimated from reference gene primer amplification. Profiling relied on immunoSEQ multiplex PCR, and the TCRdb table lists in-frame clones only, not all of them. V and J calls plus clone size are reproduced from that table; the DNA served to infer D and trimming. The repertoire holds about 59,000 clones, with about 93% as singletons. This receptor was taken from a man older than 75 with acute or convalescent COVID-19. The gene calls are TRBV29-1 and TRBJ1-1; D is perhaps TRBD1 (6 bases). Input material: peripheral blood. Here the CDR3 reads CSVLGGRDTEAFF. The DNA of the CDR3 is TGCAGCGTTTTGGGGGGGCGCGACACTGAAGCTTTCTTT.